This TCR beta chain was captured in a study of T cells in Graves' hyperthyroidism and ophthalmopathy. Study overall: Peripheral blood collection took place at initial diagnosis, before any treatment.

RNA transcripts gave rise to amplified TCR beta CDR3 regions. Primed by the HTBI set, a first-round RT-PCR was run on the TCR CDR3. In TCRdb, the multiplex PCR reads were re-called with MiXCR into one record per CDR3 protein. The table lists a few hundred thousand distinct CDR3 sequences, less than 20% of them singletons. This clonotype was found a few times. Clinical symptoms, serum thyroxine, TRAb, thyroid ultrasound and orbital computed tomography informed diagnoses. The PBMCs studied were ones that came from roughly 9.4 ml fresh peripheral blood. The V end lost 3 bases, the J end lost 0 bases, and 8 bases lay between the germline ends. The CDR3 is 14 amino acids. The germline V gene has CDR1 SGHKS and CDR2 YYEKEE (reference sequence).

Sequenced sample: blood. The V gene is TRBV5-5, the J gene TRBJ2-3; no firm D call. This TCR came from a man aged 18 to 29 with Graves' ophthalmopathy. CDR3 sequence reads: CASSSPVSTDTQYF. The CDR3 region has the DNA TGTGCCAGCAGCTCACCCGTAAGCACAGATACGCAGTATTTT. The full variable domain, in which reference TRBV5-5 and TRBJ2-3 provide the parts outside the CDR3, is DAGVTQSPTHLIKTRGQQVTLRCSPISGHKSVSWYQQVLGQGPQFIFQYYEKEERGRGNFPDRFSARQFPNYSSELNVNALLLGDSALYLCASSSPVSTDTQYFGPGTRLTVL.